This TCR beta chain appears in the sequencing data of a study of blood T cell repertoires in COVID-19. Study in general: The origin of the acute and convalescent COVID-19 samples was the United States, Italy and Spain. In each case, the material was cDNA or gDNA derived from T cells, B-cell-depleted T cells, or PBMCs.

The CDR3 contains 12 residues. V was clipped by 4 bases and J by 4 bases, with 6 bases between them. Germline V CDR1 and CDR2: KGHDR, SFDVKD. Authors' data handling: Reference gene primer amplification gave estimated nucleated cell counts. Only in-frame clones appear in the TCRdb table, and some are missing; sequencing was by immunoSEQ multiplex PCR. D and trimming come from the DNA, and the V and J calls and clone size come from that table. The repertoire has 200,000 to 250,000 clones, 86% of them found once; the top ten carry roughly 2%. This clonotype was sampled from a woman aged 50 to 60 with acute or convalescent COVID-19. The sample was peripheral blood. V usage is TRBV24-1 and J usage is TRBJ2-5; D remains ambiguous. In DNA, the CDR3 is TGTGCCACCAGTGACCGAGCAGAGACCCAGTACTTC. Translation: CATSDRAETQYF.